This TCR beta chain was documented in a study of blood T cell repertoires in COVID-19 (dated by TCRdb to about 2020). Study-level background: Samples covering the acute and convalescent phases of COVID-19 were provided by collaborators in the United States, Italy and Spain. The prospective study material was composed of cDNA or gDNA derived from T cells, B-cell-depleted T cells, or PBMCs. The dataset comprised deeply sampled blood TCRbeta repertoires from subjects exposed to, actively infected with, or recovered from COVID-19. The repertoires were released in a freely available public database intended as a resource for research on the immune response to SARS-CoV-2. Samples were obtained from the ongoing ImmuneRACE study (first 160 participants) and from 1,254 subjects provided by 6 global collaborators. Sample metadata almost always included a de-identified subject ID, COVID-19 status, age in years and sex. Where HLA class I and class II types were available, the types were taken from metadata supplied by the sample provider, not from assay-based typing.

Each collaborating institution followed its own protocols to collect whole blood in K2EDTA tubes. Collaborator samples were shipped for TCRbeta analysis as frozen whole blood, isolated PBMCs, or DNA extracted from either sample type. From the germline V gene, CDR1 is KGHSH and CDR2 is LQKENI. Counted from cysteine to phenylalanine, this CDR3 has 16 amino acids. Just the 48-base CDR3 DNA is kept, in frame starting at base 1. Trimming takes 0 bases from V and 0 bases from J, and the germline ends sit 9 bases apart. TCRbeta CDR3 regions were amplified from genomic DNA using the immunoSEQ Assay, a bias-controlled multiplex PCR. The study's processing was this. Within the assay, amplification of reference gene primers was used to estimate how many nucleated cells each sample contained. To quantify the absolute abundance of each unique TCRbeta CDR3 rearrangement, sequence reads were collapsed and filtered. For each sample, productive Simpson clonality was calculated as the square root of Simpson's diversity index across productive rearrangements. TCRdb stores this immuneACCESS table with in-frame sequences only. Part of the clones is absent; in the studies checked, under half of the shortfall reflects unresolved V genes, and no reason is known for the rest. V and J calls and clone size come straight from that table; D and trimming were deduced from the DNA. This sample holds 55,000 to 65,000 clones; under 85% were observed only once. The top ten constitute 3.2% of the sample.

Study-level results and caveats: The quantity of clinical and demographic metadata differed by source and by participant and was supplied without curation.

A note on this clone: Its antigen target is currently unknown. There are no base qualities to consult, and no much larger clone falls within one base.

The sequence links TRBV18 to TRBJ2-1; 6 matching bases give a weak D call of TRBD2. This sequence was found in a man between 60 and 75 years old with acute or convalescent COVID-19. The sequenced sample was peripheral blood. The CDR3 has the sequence CASSPPREASYNEQFF. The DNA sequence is TGTGCCAGCTCACCACCGAGGGAGGCCTCCTACAATGAGCAGTTCTTC. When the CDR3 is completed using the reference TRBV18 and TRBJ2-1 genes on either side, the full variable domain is NAGVMQNPRHLVRRRGQEARLRCSPMKGHSHVYWYRQLPEEGLKFMVYLQKENIIDESGMPKERFSAEFPKEGPSILRIQQVVRGDSAAYFCASSPPREASYNEQFFGPGTRLTVL.